What follows are 13 T cell receptor beta chains derived from one specimen sequenced in a study of blood T cell repertoires in COVID-19. The assay was immunoSEQ multiplex PCR, and TCRdb's table has in-frame clones only and misses some. Of tens of thousands of clones in the sample, 89% were seen once. Specimen: peripheral blood. The receptors here all came from a woman between 50 and 59 years old with active COVID-19.

This clone was recorded once. This sequence joins TRBV28 and TRBJ1-2; the match to TRBD1 covers 8 bases. The V segment lost 5 bases and the J segment 9 bases; nucleotides outside the gene matches: 11. The CDR3 is 14 residues long. Per the germline V gene, CDR1 is MDHEN and CDR2 is SYDVKM. The CDR3 protein is CASSLGQATRSYTF. Written as DNA, the CDR3 is TGTGCCAGCAGTCTGGGACAGGCGACTAGGAGCTACACCTTC.

The V gene is TRBV6-1, the J gene TRBJ2-7, with TRBD1 identical over 7 bases. Germline CDR1 MNHNS, CDR2 SASEGT. V shed 3 bases, J shed 1 base, and the junction held 0 bases outside the gene matches. The length of the CDR3 is 13 residues. The CDR3 protein is CASSETGSYEQYF. The CDR3 nucleotides are TGTGCCAGCAGTGAGACAGGGTCCTACGAGCAGTACTTC.

This clone has just a few counts. The rearrangement joins TRBV2 to TRBJ1-5; TRBD1 is a possible D gene (5 bases). The V and J ends lost 5 bases and 0 bases respectively, with 14 bases between them. Germline assignment: CDR1 SNHLY and CDR2 FYNNEI. The CDR3 spans 16 residues. The CDR3 loop is CASSLRAFDSNQPQHF. CDR3 nucleotides: TGTGCCAGCAGTCTCAGGGCCTTTGATAGCAATCAGCCCCAGCATTTT.

This clone was seen more than once but under ten times. The V call is TRBV5-1, the J call TRBJ1-5; possible D gene TRBD1, 6 bases. V shed 4 bases and J shed 2 bases, with 13 bases lying between them. CDR1 SGHRS and CDR2 YFSETQ come from the germline V gene. The CDR3 totals 15 residues. In DNA form, the CDR3 reads TGCGCCAGCAGCCCCGATGGGGGCCGCAATCAGCCCCAGCATTTT. Protein product: CASSPDGGRNQPQHF.

The V and J genes are TRBV6-5 and TRBJ1-6; D not resolved. V was shortened by 7 bases and J by 6 bases, with 13 bases between the two germline ends. CDR3 length equals 14 residues. Per the germline V gene, CDR1 is MNHEY and CDR2 is SVGAGI. For the CDR3, the DNA is TGTGCCAGCAATCCAGCTGGGAGTAATTCACCCCTCCACTTT. Amino acids: CASNPAGSNSPLHF.

V and J are TRBV2 and TRBJ2-7; 10 bases align to TRBD1. CDR3 length: 14 amino acids. The V segment lost 11 bases and the J segment 4 bases; nucleotides outside the gene matches: 11. CDR1 and CDR2 (germline): SNHLY, FYNNEI. CDR3 nucleotide sequence: TGTGCCCAACGGACAGGGGGATTTTTATACGAGCAGTACTTC. Protein product: CAQRTGGFLYEQYF.

This chain uses TRBV27 with TRBJ2-1, with 10 bases fitting TRBD2. This CDR3 has 15 residues. Trimming cost V 7 bases and J 10 bases; bases outside gene matches: 13. Germline values: CDR1 MNHEY, CDR2 SMNVEV (reference sequence). This CDR3 is CASTTRLAGVSEQFF. For the CDR3, the DNA is TGTGCCAGCACCACTCGTCTAGCGGGAGTATCGGAGCAGTTCTTC.

This clone appeared a single time. The chain employs TRBV7-2 and TRBJ2-1; D gene uncertain. The CDR3 has 15 amino acids. Per germline, CDR1 SGHTA and CDR2 FQGNSA. The ends were cut back, 1 base at V and 1 base at J, with 8 bases in the middle. CDR3 nucleotide sequence: TGTGCCAGCAGCTTAGAGTTAGAGTCCTACAATGAGCAGTTCTTC. Amino acids: CASSLELESYNEQFF.

The V gene is TRBV29-1, the J gene TRBJ2-1; 8 bases map to TRBD1. The CDR3 runs to 11 residues. The V segment lost 4 bases and the J segment 8 bases; nucleotides outside the gene matches: 1. The germline V gene encodes CDR1 SQVTM and CDR2 ANQGSEA. The CDR3 DNA sequence: TGCAGCGTTGCGACAGGGGATGAGCAGTTCTTC. It codes for CSVATGDEQFF.

This clone was seen more than once but under ten times. V gene TRBV25-1 combines with J gene TRBJ1-1, with TRBD1 matching 7 bases. CDR3 length equals 13 residues. Germline V CDR1 and CDR2: MGHDK, SYGVNS. V was clipped by 4 bases and J by 2 bases; unmatched bases: 1. CDR3 DNA sequence: TGTGCCAGCAGTGGACAGGGCAACACTGAAGCTTTCTTT. It encodes CASSGQGNTEAFF.

The rearrangement links TRBV5-1 to TRBJ2-1; D is undetermined. In germline, CDR1 is SGHRS, CDR2 YFSETQ. Trimming cost V 2 bases and J 4 bases, with 7 bases left between them. The CDR3 covers 13 residues. CDR3 nucleotide sequence: TGCGCCAGCAGCTTCCAAGCTTACAATGAGCAGTTCTTC. As protein: CASSFQAYNEQFF.

V is TRBV3-1 (or the pseudogene TRBV3-2) and J is TRBJ2-3; TRBD2 matches 11 bases. V was clipped by 1 base and J by 14 bases; unmatched bases: 5. CDR3 size: 13 residues. Germline-derived CDR1 and CDR2 are LGHDT and YNNKEL (reference sequence). The CDR3 DNA follows: TGTGCCAGCAGCCAAGGGCCTAGCGGGAGGTGGTATTTT. This gives the protein CASSQGPSGRWYF.

The genes are TRBV19 and TRBJ2-7; TRBD1 agrees at 12 bases. This CDR3 is built from 20 residues. CDR1 LNHDA and CDR2 SQIVND come from the germline V gene (reference sequence). V lost 3 bases and J lost 2; bases outside the gene matches: 17. CDR3 protein: CASSMLYPGQGAPRAYEQYF. CDR3 nucleotide sequence: TGTGCCAGTAGTATGCTATATCCGGGACAGGGGGCTCCCCGCGCCTACGAGCAGTACTTC.